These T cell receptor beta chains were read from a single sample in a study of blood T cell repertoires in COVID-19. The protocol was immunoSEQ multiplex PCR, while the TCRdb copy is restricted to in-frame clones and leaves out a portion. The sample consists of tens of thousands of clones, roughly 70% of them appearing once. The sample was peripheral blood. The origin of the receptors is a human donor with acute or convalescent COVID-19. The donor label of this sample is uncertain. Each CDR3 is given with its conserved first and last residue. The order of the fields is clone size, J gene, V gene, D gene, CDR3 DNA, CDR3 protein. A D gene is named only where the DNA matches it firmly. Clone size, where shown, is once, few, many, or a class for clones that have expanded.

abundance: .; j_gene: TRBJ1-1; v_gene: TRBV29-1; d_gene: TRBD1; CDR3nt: TGCAGCGTTGTTCGACAGGGGCTTCGGGCCACTGAAGCTTTCTTT; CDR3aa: CSVVRQGLRATEAFF
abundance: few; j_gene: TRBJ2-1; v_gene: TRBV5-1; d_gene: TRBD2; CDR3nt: TGCGCCAGCAGCTTGACAACTAGCGGGGCCAGCTCCTACAATGAGCAGTTCTTC; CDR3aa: CASSLTTSGASSYNEQFF
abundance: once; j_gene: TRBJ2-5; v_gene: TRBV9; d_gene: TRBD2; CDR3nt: TGTGCCAGCAGCGTAGCTACCGGGACTAGCTGGGAGACCCAGTACTTC; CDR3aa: CASSVATGTSWETQYF
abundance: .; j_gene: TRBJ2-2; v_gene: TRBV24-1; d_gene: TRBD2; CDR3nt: TGTGCCGCATCTAAGGGAGGGGATAGCGGGGAGCTGTTTTTT; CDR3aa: CAASKGGDSGELFF
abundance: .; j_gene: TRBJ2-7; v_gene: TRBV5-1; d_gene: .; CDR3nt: TGCGCCAGCAGCCTAAGCGGCGGGACCTACGAGCAGTACTTC; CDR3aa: CASSLSGGTYEQYF
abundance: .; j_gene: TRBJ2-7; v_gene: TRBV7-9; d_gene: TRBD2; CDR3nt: TGTGCCAGCAGCTTCGGCGGGAGCTCCTACGAGCAGTACTTC; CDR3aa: CASSFGGSSYEQYF
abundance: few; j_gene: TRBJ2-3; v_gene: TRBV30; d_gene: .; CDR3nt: TGTGCCTGGACGACGCGGCCCACAGATACGCAGTATTTT; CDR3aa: CAWTTRPTDTQYF
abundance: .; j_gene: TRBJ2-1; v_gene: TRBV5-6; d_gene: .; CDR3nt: TGTGCCAGCAGCTCTACGGGAAGAGGGTTGTACAATGAGCAGTTCTTC; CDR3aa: CASSSTGRGLYNEQFF
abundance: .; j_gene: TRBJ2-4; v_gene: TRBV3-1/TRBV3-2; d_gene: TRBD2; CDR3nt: TGTGCCAGCAGCCAGGGGACTAGCGGGAAAAACATTCAGTACTTC; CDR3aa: CASSQGTSGKNIQYF
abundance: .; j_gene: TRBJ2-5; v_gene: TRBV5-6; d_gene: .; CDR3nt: TGTGCCAGCAGCTTGGCCAACAGCCAAGAGACCCAGTACTTC; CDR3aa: CASSLANSQETQYF
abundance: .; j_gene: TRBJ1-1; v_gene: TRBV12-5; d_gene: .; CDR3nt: TGTGCTAGTGGTTTGTCGGGTTCCCGGTACACTGAAGCTTTCTTT; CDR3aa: CASGLSGSRYTEAFF
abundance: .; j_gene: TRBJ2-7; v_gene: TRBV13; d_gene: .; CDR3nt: TGTGCCAGCAGCTTAGGGAGGGAGATATCCTACGAGCAGTACTTC; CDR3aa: CASSLGREISYEQYF